These T cell receptor beta chains were read from a single sample in a study of ipilimumab plus nivolumab after autologous stem cell transplantation. Here immunoSEQ multiplex PCR was the method, and the copy in TCRdb shows in-frame clones only, minus some. The table lists about 9,800 clones, 60% to 75% of them singletons. This sample comprised PBMCs, obtained in a trial of ipilimumab plus nivolumab as post-transplant consolidation. All receptors come from a female donor with multiple myeloma. CDR3s include the opening cysteine and the closing phenylalanine or tryptophan. Fields, in order: V gene, J gene, D gene, clone size, CDR3 DNA, CDR3 protein. A D gene is named only where the DNA matches it firmly. Part of the rows lack a size; the others show once, few, many or a class for expanded clones.

>TRBV29-1|TRBJ1-5|.|.
TGCAGCGTTGCTCGGGGACCGCGCAATCAGCCCCAGCATTTT
CSVARGPRNQPQHF
>TRBV4-1|TRBJ1-3|.|.
TGCGCCAGCAGCCAAGAATTAGTTGGGCAGGGTGGAAACACCATATATTTT
CASSQELVGQGGNTIYF
>TRBV2|TRBJ2-1|TRBD2|few
TGTGCCAGCAGAGAACTAGCGGACCCAAGAGATGAGCAGTTCTTC
CASRELADPRDEQFF
>TRBV6-1|TRBJ1-1|.|.
TGTGCCAGCAGGGAAATGAACACTGAAGCTTTCTTT
CASREMNTEAFF
>TRBV28|TRBJ1-5|.|few
TGTGCCAGCAGGCCGGACAGATTGGGGCAGGGTCAGCCCCAGCATTTT
CASRPDRLGQGQPQHF
>TRBV6-5|TRBJ1-2|.|.
TGTGCCAGCAGTTACTCGGCCACAGGGAACTATGGCTACACCTTC
CASSYSATGNYGYTF
>TRBV27|TRBJ2-1|TRBD2|.
TGTGCCAGCAGTTTATCCAAGACTCATCCAGCGGGATACTACAATGAGCAGTTCTTC
CASSLSKTHPAGYYNEQFF
>TRBV19|TRBJ2-2|.|.
TGTGCCAGTACCATCCCAGGGGTTGGCGGGGAGCTGTTTTTT
CASTIPGVGGELFF
>TRBV6-8|TRBJ2-7|.|.
TGTGCCAGTAGAAAGGGGGAGCAGTACTTC
CASRKGEQYF
>TRBV10-3|TRBJ1-4|.|.
TGTGCCACCTGCCGGGACACGGCAACTAATGAAAAACTGTTTTTT
CATCRDTATNEKLFF
>TRBV6-6|TRBJ1-1|TRBD1|.
TGTGCCAGCAGGGAACAGGGGGAGGGTGAAGCTTTCTTT
CASREQGEGEAFF
>TRBV5-4|TRBJ1-4|TRBD1|.
TGTGCCAGCAGCTTGGGACAGGGAGTAAATGAAAAACTGTTTTTT
CASSLGQGVNEKLFF
>TRBV7-4|TRBJ2-3|.|.
TGTGCCAGCAGCGTAGGAGCAGATACGCAGTATTTT
CASSVGADTQYF
>TRBV7-3|TRBJ1-3|.|.
TGTGCCAGCAGCTTAAGCCCGGATCCTGGAAACACCATATATTTT
CASSLSPDPGNTIYF
>TRBV6-5|TRBJ1-2|.|once
TGTGCCAGCAAGTGGGACTCTAACTATGGCTACACCTTC
CASKWDSNYGYTF
>TRBV5-1|TRBJ2-6|.|.
TGCGCCAGCAGCTTTGGCTCTGGGGCCAACGTCCTGACTTTC
CASSFGSGANVLTF
>TRBV28|TRBJ2-3|.|once
TGTGCCAGCAGTTTTGAGTACGATACGCAGTATTTT
CASSFEYDTQYF
>TRBV19|TRBJ1-2|TRBD1|.
TGTGCCAGTGTGGGGACAGGGATCATGCATGGCTACACCTTC
CASVGTGIMHGYTF
>TRBV18|TRBJ2-3|TRBD2|.
TGTGCCAGCTCACCACCGCGGGGGTCCAGCGGTTCAGATACGCAGTATTTT
CASSPPRGSSGSDTQYF
>TRBV5-4|TRBJ2-3|TRBD1|.
TGTGCCAGCAGCTCCGGGACAGGGGAAGCTACGCAGTATTTT
CASSSGTGEATQYF
>TRBV28|TRBJ2-7|.|.
TGTGCCAGCAGTTTATCGGATTACGAGCAGTACTTC
CASSLSDYEQYF
>TRBV5-1|TRBJ2-3|.|.
TGCGCCAGCAGCTCCGGACAGATCACAGATACGCAGTATTTT
CASSSGQITDTQYF
>TRBV20-1|TRBJ2-1|TRBD2|large
TGCAGAGCGACTAGCGGGAGAAAACAGTTCTTC
CRATSGRKQFF
>TRBV27|TRBJ1-6|.|.
TGTGCCAGCAGTTTACCTAATTCACCCCTCCACTTT
CASSLPNSPLHF
>TRBV2|TRBJ1-5|.|once
TGTGCCAGCAGTGCTGAGGGGGGCGGTGATCAGCCCCAGCATTTT
CASSAEGGGDQPQHF
>TRBV4-1|TRBJ2-3|TRBD2|.
TGCGCCAGCAGCCAAGATATATCGGTTCGGCTAGCGGGCACAGATACGCAGTATTTT
CASSQDISVRLAGTDTQYF
>TRBV7-8|TRBJ2-1|TRBD2|.
TGTGCCAGCAGCTTCGGGACTAGCGGGTTTGGGCAGTTCTTC
CASSFGTSGFGQFF
>TRBV27|TRBJ1-2|TRBD1|.
TGTGCCAGCAGTAGGGACGCCGGACAGGGCGGCGGGGGCTACACCTTC
CASSRDAGQGGGGYTF
>TRBV9|TRBJ2-3|TRBD1|.
TGTGCCAGCAGCGTAGCTATGCAGGGGGCTTCCACAGATACGCAGTATTTT
CASSVAMQGASTDTQYF
>TRBV5-6|TRBJ2-3|TRBD1|.
TGTGCCAGCAGCCCGGTTGACAGGGATGATACGCAGTATTTT
CASSPVDRDDTQYF
>TRBV6-9|TRBJ1-3|.|.
TGTGCCAGCAGTTACGGCGGAGTCTCTGGAAACACCATATATTTT
CASSYGGVSGNTIYF
>TRBV11-1|TRBJ2-7|.|.
TGTGCCAGCAGCTTATCCCTATACCGCCGGGACTCCACCTACGAGCAGTACTTC
CASSLSLYRRDSTYEQYF
>TRBV7-7|TRBJ2-7|.|once
TGTGCCAGCAGCCTAGGGTGGGGTGCTGAGCAGTACTTC
CASSLGWGAEQYF
>TRBV19|TRBJ2-7|TRBD1|.
TGTGCCAGTAGTAGAGGACAGGGCTACGAGCAGTACTTC
CASSRGQGYEQYF
>TRBV6-4|TRBJ1-2|.|once
TGTGCCAGCAGTGACTCGGGGTTGGGCAGGGTCCATGGCTACACCTTC
CASSDSGLGRVHGYTF
>TRBV11-2|TRBJ2-5|TRBD2|.
TGTGCCAGCAGCTTAGTACTAGCGGAAGAGACCCAGTACTTC
CASSLVLAEETQYF
>TRBV5-1|TRBJ2-3|.|once
TGCGCCAGCAGCTTGGCTCCTCACACAGATACGCAGTATTTT
CASSLAPHTDTQYF
>TRBV7-9|TRBJ1-2|.|.
TGTGCCAGCAGCTTAATCGTCGGGGGTACCTATGGCTACACCTTC
CASSLIVGGTYGYTF
>TRBV27|TRBJ2-3|.|.
TGTGCCAGCAGTTTATTTTGGGGGTCTAGCACAGATACGCAGTATTTT
CASSLFWGSSTDTQYF
>TRBV4-2|TRBJ2-1|TRBD2|.
TGTGCCAGCAGCCAAGCTGTCCTATGGGTGACTAGCGGAACATACAATGAGCAGTTCTTC
CASSQAVLWVTSGTYNEQFF
>TRBV6-5|TRBJ2-3|.|.
TGTGCCAGCAGGGGATTCCAAAGCACAGATACGCAGTATTTT
CASRGFQSTDTQYF